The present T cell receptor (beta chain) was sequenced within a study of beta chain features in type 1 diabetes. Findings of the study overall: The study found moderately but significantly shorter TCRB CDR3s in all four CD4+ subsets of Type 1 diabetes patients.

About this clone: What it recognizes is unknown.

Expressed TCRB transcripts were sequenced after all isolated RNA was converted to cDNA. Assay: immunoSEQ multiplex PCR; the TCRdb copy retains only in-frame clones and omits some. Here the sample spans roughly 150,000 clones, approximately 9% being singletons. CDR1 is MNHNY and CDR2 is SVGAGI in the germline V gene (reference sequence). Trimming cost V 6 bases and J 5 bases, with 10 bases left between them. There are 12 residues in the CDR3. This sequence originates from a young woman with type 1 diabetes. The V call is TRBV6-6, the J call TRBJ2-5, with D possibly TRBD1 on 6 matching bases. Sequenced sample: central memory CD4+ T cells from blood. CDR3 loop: CASSGQRETQYF. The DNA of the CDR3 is TGTGCCAGCAGCGGACAGAGGGAGACCCAGTACTTC.